These 32 T cell receptor beta chains came from one sample sequenced in a study of cytotoxic CD8 clonotypes in ibrutinib-treated CLL. Profiling relied on immunoSEQ multiplex PCR, and the TCRdb table lists in-frame clones only, not all of them. The table includes 300,000 or so clones, roughly two thirds detected once. The sample here was PBMCs, taken after 36 months of ibrutinib treatment. The source of these receptors is a human donor with chronic lymphocytic leukemia.

This chain connects TRBV9 to TRBJ1-1; 8 bases line up with TRBD1. CDR1 is SGDLS, CDR2 YYNGEE, per germline. The trim removed 4 bases at V and 2 bases at J, leaving 7 bases unmatched. This CDR3 spans 15 amino acids. CDR3 bases: TGTGCCAGCAGCACGAGGACAGGGACCAACACTGAAGCTTTCTTT. Its translation: CASSTRTGTNTEAFF.

The CDR3 DNA reads TGTGCCATCAGTGAGTCGAAACTAGCGGGAGGGCCCAATGAGCAGTTCTTC. It translates to CAISESKLAGGPNEQFF. The rearrangement joins TRBV10-3 to TRBJ2-1; 13 positions agree with TRBD2. The CDR3 length is 17 residues. CDR1 is ENHRY, CDR2 SYGVKD, per germline. The V gene end was trimmed by 0 bases and the J gene end by 6 bases; junction bases not matched to a gene: 5.

This chain joins TRBV4-1 and TRBJ1-1; D call uncertain. V lost 1 base and J 1 base, leaving 7 bases between the germline ends. Germline loops: CDR1 MGHRA, CDR2 YSYEKL. The CDR3 length is 14 residues. DNA of the CDR3: TGCGCCAGCAGCCAAGGTCTACAGAACACTGAAGCTTTCTTT. It yields the protein CASSQGLQNTEAFF.

In DNA form, the CDR3 reads TGTGCCACCAGCAGACTTCGACAGGTGGGTCGCTACAATGAGCAGTTCTTC. Its protein is CATSRLRQVGRYNEQFF. This chain uses TRBV15 with TRBJ2-1; D may be TRBD1 (6 bases). Germline V gene sequence: CDR1 LNHNV, CDR2 YYDKDF (reference sequence). The CDR3 is made up of 17 amino acids. V was shortened by 2 bases and J by 3 bases, with 17 bases between the two germline ends.

This clone was seen a handful of times. V and J are TRBV6-5 and TRBJ2-7, with a weak D call TRBD2 (6 bases). Trimming took off 2 bases at V and 3 bases at J, with 8 bases between the two ends. The length of the CDR3 is 13 residues. Per the germline V gene, CDR1 is MNHEY and CDR2 is SVGAGI. The CDR3 here is CASSYTDYYEQYF. In nucleotides, the CDR3 is TGTGCCAGCAGTTACACGGACTACTACGAGCAGTACTTC.

The gene calls are TRBV9 and TRBJ2-7; no firm D call. V shed 0 bases and J shed 3 bases, with 7 bases lying between them. The CDR3 totals 13 residues. CDR1 and CDR2 from the germline V gene are SGDLS and YYNGEE. CDR3: CASSVGLFYEQYF. CDR3 nucleotides: TGTGCCAGCAGCGTAGGCCTTTTCTACGAGCAGTACTTC.

This clone showed up just a few times. The chain couples TRBV5-6 to TRBJ2-7; TRBD1 matches at 11 bases. Germline V gene sequence: CDR1 SGHDT, CDR2 YYEEEE. Trimming at V came to 3 bases and at J to 3 bases, leaving 2 bases not matched to a gene. The CDR3 loop spans 14 amino acids. The CDR3 reads CASSWGQGGYEQYF. The CDR3 nucleotides are TGTGCCAGCAGCTGGGGACAGGGGGGCTACGAGCAGTACTTC.

The chain recombines TRBV5-6 with TRBJ2-2, with D possibly being TRBD1 or TRBD2 (5 bases each). CDR3 length equals 17 residues. Trimming left V 4 bases short and J 3 bases short, with 19 bases between. Germline-derived CDR1 and CDR2 are SGHDT and YYEEEE. The CDR3 reads CASSRDGLTAHTGELFF. In DNA form, the CDR3 reads TGTGCCAGCAGCCGGGATGGGTTGACAGCTCACACCGGGGAGCTGTTTTTT.

The rearrangement joins TRBV6-6 to TRBJ2-7; 13 nucleotides line up with TRBD2. Germline-derived CDR1 and CDR2 are MNHNY and SVGAGI (reference sequence). Trimming removed 6 bases from V and 7 bases from J; junction bases left unmatched: 9. This CDR3 is built from 15 residues. The CDR3 DNA follows: TGTGCCAGCAGCTCCGGACTAGCGGGAGTGGGGGAGCAGTACTTC. As protein: CASSSGLAGVGEQYF.

The chain is built from TRBV29-1 and TRBJ2-7, with TRBD1 matching 10 bases. V shed 3 bases and J 5 bases; nucleotides not matched to a gene: 4. Germline V gene lookup returns CDR1 SQVTM and CDR2 ANQGSEA. This CDR3 is built from 13 residues. The CDR3 nucleotides read TGCAGCGTTGAGGACAGGGGGATCAACGAGCAGTACTTC. This translates into CSVEDRGINEQYF.

V gene TRBV15 combines with J gene TRBJ2-2; the D is unclear. V lost 5 bases and J 1 base, leaving 14 bases between the germline ends. Germline V gives CDR1 LNHNV, CDR2 YYDKDF (reference sequence). This CDR3 contains 16 residues. The CDR3 reads CATSLEVSRNTGELFF. CDR3 bases: TGTGCCACCAGCTTAGAGGTGTCTAGGAACACCGGGGAGCTGTTTTTT.

Only one count was recorded for this clone. The J gene is TRBJ2-3, the V gene TRBV18, with D maybe TRBD1 (5 bases). This CDR3 has 16 amino acids. Trimming removed 6 bases at V and 2 bases at J, with 18 bases between. Germline V gene sequence: CDR1 KGHSH, CDR2 LQKENI. The CDR3 DNA follows: TGTGCCAGCTCTCCCCCGGACACCCGAGCCACAGATACGCAGTATTTT. Protein sequence: CASSPPDTRATDTQYF.

The rearrangement links TRBV13 to TRBJ1-6, with a possible D match to TRBD1 (5 bases). Per the germline V gene, CDR1 is PRHDT and CDR2 is FYEKMQ (reference sequence). The CDR3 is made up of 17 amino acids. The V end lost 2 bases, the J end lost 10 bases, and 21 bases lay between the germline ends. CDR3 DNA sequence: TGTGCCAGCAGCTTACGACGACAGTCACCGACGGGGTCACCCCTCCACTTT. Protein: CASSLRRQSPTGSPLHF.

The chain is built from TRBV5-1 and TRBJ2-5; possibly TRBD1 for D (6 bases). The germline CDR1 and CDR2 sequences are SGHRS and YFSETQ. The CDR3 has 16 amino acids. The V gene lost 2 bases and the J gene lost 3 bases, with 17 bases spanning the gap. The CDR3 loop reads CASSFLFGQQKETQYF. CDR3 nucleotide sequence: TGCGCCAGCAGCTTTTTATTTGGACAGCAAAAAGAGACCCAGTACTTC.

The rearrangement joins TRBV27 to TRBJ2-1, with 7 bases that match TRBD2. Germline CDR1 reads MNHEY; CDR2 reads SMNVEV (reference sequence). The CDR3 loop spans 15 amino acids. With V trimmed by 1 base and J by 4 bases, 4 bases remained unmatched. CDR3 amino acids: CASSLWLADYNEQFF. The CDR3 region has the DNA TGTGCCAGCAGTTTATGGCTAGCGGATTACAATGAGCAGTTCTTC.

The rearrangement links TRBV18 to TRBJ1-5; D uncertain. This CDR3 is 14 amino acids long. With 3 bases removed from V and 4 bases from J, the gap between germline ends came to 10 bases. Germline assignment: CDR1 KGHSH and CDR2 LQKENI. The CDR3 coding sequence is TGTGCCAGCTCACCTGACCTAAATAATCAGCCCCAGCATTTT. Translated: CASSPDLNNQPQHF.

The chain has TRBV29-1 and TRBJ1-1; no clear D. Germline V gives CDR1 SQVTM, CDR2 ANQGSEA. V lost 7 bases and J 1 base, leaving 13 bases between the germline ends. This CDR3 contains 13 residues. The CDR3 loop reads CSADDPENTEAFF. In DNA, the CDR3 is TGCAGCGCGGATGATCCAGAGAACACTGAAGCTTTCTTT.

The chain combines TRBV5-8 with TRBJ2-3; unclear D gene. V was cut by 2 bases and J by 3 bases, with 7 bases left in between. The CDR3 has 13 residues. Germline CDR1 is SGHTS and CDR2 is YDEGEE. The CDR3, as DNA: TGTGCCAGCAGCTTCTTCAGGACAGATACGCAGTATTTT. It translates to CASSFFRTDTQYF.

This clone has only one observation. V gene TRBV5-1 combines with J gene TRBJ2-7; 7 bases are a match to TRBD1. Trimming at V came to 0 bases and at J to 4 bases, leaving 13 bases not matched to a gene. CDR3 length: 17 residues. Per the germline V gene, CDR1 is SGHRS and CDR2 is YFSETQ. In DNA, the CDR3 is TGCGCCAGCAGCTTGGCCTCCTTTACAGGGGTGGAGTACGAGCAGTACTTC. This encodes CASSLASFTGVEYEQYF.

The V gene is TRBV11-3, the J gene TRBJ2-3; D gene ambiguous. Germline lookup yields CDR1 SGHNT and CDR2 YENEEA. Trimming left V 4 bases short and J 8 bases short, with 10 bases between. CDR3 size: 12 residues. The CDR3 region is CASSSALGTQYF. Written as DNA, the CDR3 is TGTGCCAGCAGCTCTGCATTGGGTACGCAGTATTTT. Drawing the rest from reference TRBV11-3 and TRBJ2-3, the complete variable domain is EAGVVQSPRYKIIEKKQPVAFWCNPISGHNTLYWYLQNLGQGPELLIRYENEEAVDDSQLPKDRFSAERLKGVDSTLKIQPAELGDSAVYLCASSSALGTQYFGPGTRLTVL.

CDR3 in DNA: TGTGCCAGTAGTATAGTTCTCCCCGGACAGGGGGCCGCCTACGAGCAGTACTTC. Its protein is CASSIVLPGQGAAYEQYF. This chain links TRBV19 with TRBJ2-7, with TRBD1 identical over 11 bases. This CDR3 region has 18 residues. Losses at the gene ends were 1 base for V and 2 bases for J; bases not matched to a gene: 10. Germline V gene data show CDR1 as LNHDA and CDR2 as SQIVND (reference sequence).

A remark on this clone: Other DNA sequences in this sample translate to the same CDR3. The genes are TRBV29-1 and TRBJ2-5; D not resolved. CDR1 is SQVTM, CDR2 ANQGSEA, per germline. The CDR3 runs to 10 residues. Trimming shortened V by 1 base and J by 5 bases, and 2 bases separated the two germline ends. CDR3 amino acids: CSVEVETQYF. The CDR3 nucleotides are TGCAGCGTTGAAGTGGAGACCCAGTACTTC.

The chain has TRBV4-1 and TRBJ1-1; D is unresolved. Deletions cut 2 bases from V and 4 bases from J, with 17 bases between. This CDR3 region has 16 residues. Germline assignment: CDR1 MGHRA and CDR2 YSYEKL. Here the CDR3 DNA reads TGCGCCAGCAGCCAAATTTCCGCCCCAGGATCCACTGAAGCTTTCTTT. Protein sequence: CASSQISAPGSTEAFF.

V usage is TRBV5-6 and J usage is TRBJ2-7; 12 nucleotides match TRBD1. The CDR3 has 14 amino acids. Germline CDR1 SGHDT, CDR2 YYEEEE. J was trimmed by 6 bases and V by 3 bases; bases with no gene match: 4. The DNA of the CDR3 is TGTGCCAGCAGCTGGGGGACAGGGGGCAGCGAGCAGTACTTC. Translated, it gives CASSWGTGGSEQYF.

This chain links TRBV4-2 with TRBJ1-1, with 7 bases identical to TRBD1. Germline V gives CDR1 LGHNA, CDR2 YNFKEQ. Trimming took 3 bases from V and 5 from J; bases not matched to a gene: 12. The CDR3 runs to 16 residues. CDR3 in DNA: TGTGCCAGCAGCCAGACTTACGACAGGGTGAGGACTGAAGCTTTCTTT. This sequence encodes CASSQTYDRVRTEAFF.

The chain links TRBV5-4 to TRBJ2-1; the D gene is possibly TRBD1 (5 bases). Germline assignment: CDR1 SGHNT and CDR2 YYREEE (reference sequence). Trimming pared 3 bases from V and 7 bases from J, leaving 11 bases between. This CDR3 contains 13 residues. DNA of the CDR3: TGTGCCAGCAGCTCGGAGCAGGGTAATGAGCAGTTCTTC. The encoded protein is CASSSEQGNEQFF.

The chain has TRBV5-1 and TRBJ2-7; D may be TRBD2 (5 bases). Per germline, CDR1 SGHRS and CDR2 YFSETQ. Deletions cut 5 bases from V and 4 bases from J, with 10 bases between. CDR3 size: 12 residues. The CDR3, as DNA: TGCGCCAGCAGGAGGGAGTGGTACGAGCAGTACTTC. It encodes CASRREWYEQYF.

V is TRBV4-1 and J is TRBJ2-3; TRBD2 is a possible D gene (6 bases). The CDR3 loop spans 16 amino acids. Trimming took 4 bases from V and 2 from J, leaving 16 bases between them. CDR1 is MGHRA, CDR2 YSYEKL, per germline. CDR3 residues: CASSLLAVVDTDTQYF. The CDR3 nucleotides are TGCGCCAGCAGCCTATTAGCGGTCGTTGACACAGATACGCAGTATTTT.

CDR3 in amino acids: CASSRYNTGELFF. DNA for the CDR3: TGTGCCAGCAGCAGATACAACACCGGGGAGCTGTTTTTT. The V and J genes are TRBV6-1 and TRBJ2-2; D gene unclear. There are 13 residues in the CDR3. CDR1 and CDR2 (germline): MNHNS, SASEGT. V was pared by 6 bases and J by 2 bases, with 7 bases between.

J is TRBJ1-1 and V is TRBV10-3; D not resolved. The CDR3 consists of 12 residues. V was shortened by 10 bases and J by 6 bases, with 15 bases between the two germline ends. Germline lookup yields CDR1 ENHRY and CDR2 SYGVKD. CDR3 region: CATVPGRAEAFF. The CDR3 DNA reads TGTGCCACCGTCCCCGGGAGAGCTGAAGCTTTCTTT.

This clone was seen just once. The rearrangement uses TRBV7-2 and TRBJ2-7; no clear D. This CDR3 is built from 15 residues. V lost 2 bases to trimming and J lost 5 bases, with 16 bases between them. The germline CDR1 and CDR2 sequences are SGHTA and FQGNSA. The CDR3 sequence is CASSLFHGYYDEQYF. For the CDR3, the DNA is TGTGCCAGCAGCTTATTCCACGGGTACTATGACGAGCAGTACTTC.

V usage is TRBV29-1 and J usage is TRBJ1-2; D gene uncertain. Between the trimmed V and J ends, which lost 0 bases and 6 bases, there was a span of 29 bases. The V gene's germline CDR1 is SQVTM and CDR2 ANQGSEA. CDR3 length: 19 amino acids. The CDR3 loop is CSVEDVSSGSISSKDGYTF. The CDR3 region has the DNA TGCAGCGTTGAAGATGTGTCATCGGGCTCTATCTCCTCAAAAGATGGCTACACCTTC.